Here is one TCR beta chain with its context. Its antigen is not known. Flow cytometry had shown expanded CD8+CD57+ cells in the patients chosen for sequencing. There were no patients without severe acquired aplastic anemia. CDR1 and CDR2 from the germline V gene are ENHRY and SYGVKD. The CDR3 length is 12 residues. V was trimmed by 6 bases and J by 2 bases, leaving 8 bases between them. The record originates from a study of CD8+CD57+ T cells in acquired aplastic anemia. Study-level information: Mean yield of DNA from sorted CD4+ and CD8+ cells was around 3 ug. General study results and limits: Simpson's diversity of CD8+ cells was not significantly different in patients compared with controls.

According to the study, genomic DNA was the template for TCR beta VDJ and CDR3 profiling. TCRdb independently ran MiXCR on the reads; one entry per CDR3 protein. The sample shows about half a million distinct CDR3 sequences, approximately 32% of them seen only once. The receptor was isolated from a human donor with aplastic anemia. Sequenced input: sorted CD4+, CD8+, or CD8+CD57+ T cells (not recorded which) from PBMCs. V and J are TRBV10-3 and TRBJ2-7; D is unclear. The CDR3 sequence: CAISTPTYEQYF. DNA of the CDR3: TGTGCCATCAGCACACCTACCTACGAGCAGTACTTC.